This TCR beta chain was identified during a study of ipilimumab plus nivolumab after autologous stem cell transplantation (dated by TCRdb to 2020 to 2023). The study in broad terms: A median of about five ipilimumab doses and about eight nivolumab doses was received by trial patients. High-risk transplant-naive patients and patients relapsing within 3 years of a first autologous transplant were included in the myeloma cohort. The trial enrolled patients with high-risk diffuse large B cell lymphoma, mature T cell lymphoma, or multiple myeloma undergoing autologous transplant. The intent-to-treat population of the trial was made up of 35 to 40 patients.

Comments on this clone: This clone's antigen is unknown. No clone much larger than this one lies a single base away; base qualities are absent.

From the cysteine up to the phenylalanine, the CDR3 has a length of 17 residues. Only the CDR3 DNA stays, 51 bases, in frame from base 1. According to the germline V gene, CDR1 reads SGHAT and CDR2 reads FQNNGV. A distance of 16 bases separates the germline ends of V and J, which lose 0 bases and 2 bases respectively. Starting 14 to 28 days after the autologous transplant, patients began checkpoint therapy, which included ipilimumab at 1 mg/kg intravenously on day 1 of selected weeks. Patients received nivolumab at 3 mg/kg intravenously on day 1 of weeks 1, 4, 7, 10, and every two weeks through week 26. This was a Phase Ib clinical trial that tested ipilimumab plus nivolumab, given as combined checkpoint inhibition, for consolidation following autologous stem cell transplantation. Receptor libraries were prepared by the immunoSEQ multiplex PCR assay. Sourced from immuneACCESS, this table was stored by TCRdb with only in-frame sequences that have V and J called. A share of the clones is absent; for the studies checked, an unresolved V gene accounts for under half, and the remainder has no known explanation. Within this sample are roughly 45,000 clones, with about 88% of them counted one time only. Of the sample, approximately 0.87% is held by the ten largest clones.

Study-wide findings and limitations: The authors concluded that combined checkpoint inhibition appeared tolerable when used as consolidation after transplant. Per the authors, a biologic rationale for further study of the post-transplant checkpoint inhibition approach was offered by T cell receptor repertoire, regulatory T cell phenotype and gut microbiota profiles.

The source is a male donor with multiple myeloma. The sequence is built from TRBV11-2 and TRBJ2-5, with a tentative D gene TRBD1 over 6 matching bases. Sequenced here: PBMCs, sampled in a trial of ipilimumab plus nivolumab as post-transplant consolidation. The nucleotide sequence reads as follows: TGTGCCAGCAGCTTAGATCTTTTGGGGACATATCAAGAGACCCAGTACTTC. Its protein reads: CASSLDLLGTYQETQYF.